These T cell receptor beta chains were read from a single sample in a study of spatial heterogeneity in lung cancer. TCRdb reprocessed the 5' RACE reads with MiXCR, giving one entry per CDR3 protein. The sample contains 25,000 or so distinct CDR3 sequences, more than 8% of which appear only once. The material sequenced was PBMCs, taken at surgery. The receptors originated from a female donor with early-stage non-small cell lung cancer. The CDR3 runs from the conserved cysteine through the conserved F or W. D genes are given only for firm matches. Some rows have no size entry. The others give once, few or many, or a class for an expanded clone.

TRBV13,.,16,TRBJ2-2,.,CASRALRGVNTGELFF,TGTGCCAGCAGGGCTTTGCGAGGCGTGAACACCGGGGAGCTGTTTTTT
TRBV5-1,.,17,TRBJ2-3,few,CASSLLGEPASTDTQYF,TGCGCCAGCAGCTTGTTGGGAGAGCCAGCGAGCACAGATACGCAGTATTTT
TRBV7-2,.,18,TRBJ2-6,many,CASSLRDWRSSGANVLTF,TGTGCCAGCAGCCTCCGGGACTGGCGCAGCTCTGGGGCCAACGTCCTGACTTTC
TRBV4-3,TRBD2,16,TRBJ2-1,few,CASSQDRAGVGNEQFF,TGCGCCAGCAGCCAAGATCGAGCGGGAGTCGGCAATGAGCAGTTCTTC
TRBV24-1,TRBD2,19,TRBJ2-1,many,CATSDADWTSGSFVDEQFF,TGTGCCACCAGTGATGCGGACTGGACTAGCGGGAGTTTCGTCGATGAGCAGTTCTTC
TRBV27,.,14,TRBJ1-5,few,CASRRQVPGEPQHF,TGTGCCAGCAGACGACAGGTACCGGGGGAGCCCCAGCATTTT
TRBV5-4,.,12,TRBJ1-1,many,CASSLQNTEAFF,TGTGCCAGCAGCTTGCAGAACACTGAAGCTTTCTTT
TRBV19,.,15,TRBJ1-5,many,CASSLRTLSNQPQHF,TGTGCCAGTAGCCTCCGGACACTTAGCAATCAGCCCCAGCATTTT
TRBV9,.,15,TRBJ1-2,few,CASSVEEAGNYGYTF,TGTGCCAGCAGCGTAGAGGAAGCAGGGAACTATGGCTACACCTTC
TRBV20-1,TRBD2,16,TRBJ2-3,few,CSASVVGLAGADTQYF,TGCAGTGCTAGCGTGGTCGGTCTAGCGGGAGCAGATACGCAGTATTTT
TRBV7-2,.,16,TRBJ1-3,many,CASSLEVQVSGNTIYF,TGTGCCAGCAGCTTAGAGGTACAGGTCTCTGGAAACACCATATATTTT
TRBV12-3/TRBV12-4,.,16,TRBJ2-7,few,CASSYVIGTWNYEQYF,TGTGCCAGCAGTTACGTGATAGGGACATGGAATTACGAGCAGTACTTC
TRBV18,TRBD1,14,TRBJ2-1,many,CASENRGSYNEQFF,TGTGCCAGCGAGAACAGGGGTTCCTACAATGAGCAGTTCTTC
TRBV11-2,TRBD1,15,TRBJ2-7,few,CASREWTGGEYEQYF,TGTGCCAGCAGGGAGTGGACAGGGGGCGAGTACGAGCAGTACTTC
TRBV19,TRBD1,16,TRBJ2-2,many,CASRPGQGANTGELFF,TGTGCCAGTAGACCTGGACAGGGGGCAAACACCGGGGAGCTGTTTTTT
TRBV6-5,.,13,TRBJ1-2,few,CASRSTVYYGYTF,TGTGCCAGCAGGAGTACGGTATACTATGGCTACACCTTC
TRBV7-8,TRBD2,16,TRBJ2-5,many,CASSLGTGGAGQTQYF,TGTGCCAGCAGCTTAGGTACCGGGGGGGCCGGGCAGACCCAGTACTTC
TRBV25-1,.,15,TRBJ2-7,many,CASSDPYSRYYEQYF,TGTGCCAGCAGTGACCCTTACAGTCGGTACTACGAGCAGTACTTC
TRBV20-1,TRBD2,12,TRBJ2-5,many,CSARSSGETQYF,TGCAGTGCTAGATCTAGCGGAGAGACCCAGTACTTC
TRBV7-2,TRBD1,16,TRBJ2-6,.,CASSLQGASGANVLTF,TGTGCCAGCAGCTTACAGGGGGCATCTGGGGCCAACGTCCTGACTTTC
TRBV7-2,.,14,TRBJ2-6,.,CASSQRAGANVLTF,TGTGCCAGCAGCCAAAGGGCTGGGGCCAACGTCCTGACTTTC
TRBV27,.,13,TRBJ1-2,few,CASSLNRADGYTF,TGTGCCAGCAGTCTAAACAGGGCGGATGGCTACACCTTC
TRBV7-2,.,15,TRBJ2-1,many,CASSLSLSSYNEQFF,TGTGCCAGCAGCCTCAGCCTGAGCTCCTACAATGAGCAGTTCTTC
TRBV5-1,.,12,TRBJ2-1,many,CASSLGWGEQFF,TGCGCCAGCAGCTTGGGCTGGGGGGAGCAGTTCTTC
TRBV2,.,16,TRBJ2-1,few,CASQRSPQSSYNEQFF,TGTGCCAGCCAAAGGAGCCCACAGAGCTCCTACAATGAGCAGTTCTTC
TRBV24-1,TRBD1,17,TRBJ1-5,.,CATSAGQQENSNQPQHF,TGTGCCACCAGTGCGGGACAGCAAGAAAATAGCAATCAGCCCCAGCATTTT
TRBV5-1,TRBD1,15,TRBJ1-4,many,CASSLRTGRDEKLFF,TGCGCCAGCAGCTTGCGGACAGGGAGGGATGAAAAACTGTTTTTT
TRBV4-3,.,17,TRBJ2-2,many,CASSREHADGRAGELFF,TGCGCCAGCAGCCGGGAACATGCAGATGGTAGGGCCGGGGAGCTGTTTTTT
TRBV28,.,12,TRBJ2-3,many,CASRSNTDTQYF,TGTGCCAGCAGAAGTAACACAGATACGCAGTATTTT
TRBV7-2,.,13,TRBJ2-1,few,CASSLGQYSEQFF,TGTGCCAGCAGCTTAGGACAGTACTCTGAGCAGTTCTTC
TRBV7-2,.,15,TRBJ2-1,many,CASSRDISSYNEQFF,TGTGCCAGCAGCCGGGACATTAGCTCCTACAATGAGCAGTTCTTC
TRBV7-9,TRBD2,16,TRBJ2-1,many,CASSPGPSGSRNEQFF,TGTGCCAGCAGCCCCGGCCCTAGCGGGAGTAGGAATGAGCAGTTCTTC
TRBV27,TRBD2,15,TRBJ2-1,.,CASSSTSGRANEQFF,TGTGCCAGCAGTAGTACTAGCGGGAGGGCCAATGAGCAGTTCTTC
TRBV28,.,14,TRBJ1-3,many,CASSSPETGNTIYF,TGTGCCAGCAGTTCCCCCGAGACCGGAAACACCATATATTTT
TRBV27,TRBD2,15,TRBJ2-1,few,CASSWAGGSYNEQFF,TGTGCCAGCAGTTGGGCGGGAGGGAGTTACAATGAGCAGTTCTTC
TRBV2,.,14,TRBJ2-2,many,CASSEQGNTGELFF,TGTGCCAGCAGTGAACAGGGAAACACCGGGGAGCTGTTTTTT
TRBV27,.,15,TRBJ2-1,few,CASRGGLSSYNEQFF,TGTGCCAGCAGGGGCGGGTTGAGCTCCTACAATGAGCAGTTCTTC
TRBV28,.,17,TRBJ1-1,few,CASGPDRWGETNTEAFF,TGTGCCAGCGGCCCTGACAGATGGGGGGAGACGAACACTGAAGCTTTCTTT
TRBV6-5,.,16,TRBJ1-4,.,CASSYFKTGPAGKLFF,TGTGCCAGCAGTTACTTCAAAACAGGGCCTGCGGGAAAACTGTTTTTT
TRBV24-1,TRBD2,13,TRBJ2-3,few,CATSGTELDTQYF,TGTGCCACTAGCGGGACGGAATTAGATACGCAGTATTTT
TRBV10-2,TRBD2,14,TRBJ2-7,many,CASRDGLVSYEQYF,TGCGCCAGCAGGGACGGACTAGTATCCTACGAGCAGTACTTC
TRBV7-2,TRBD1,17,TRBJ1-3,many,CASSLGSRGRYGNTIYF,TGTGCCAGCAGCTTAGGCTCCAGGGGGCGGTACGGAAACACCATATATTTT
TRBV7-8,TRBD1,18,TRBJ2-2,few,CASSSTGTGRIATGELFF,TGTGCCAGCAGCTCAACCGGGACAGGGAGGATCGCGACCGGGGAGCTGTTTTTT
TRBV2,.,12,TRBJ2-3,many,CASRIAADTQYF,TGTGCCAGCAGGATCGCGGCAGATACGCAGTATTTT
TRBV9,.,15,TRBJ2-1,.,CASSVWDSDYNEQFF,TGTGCCAGCAGCGTATGGGACTCCGACTACAATGAGCAGTTCTTC
TRBV28,TRBD2,16,TRBJ2-3,few,CASSVSSGTSTDTQYF,TGTGCCAGCAGTGTTTCTAGCGGAACTAGCACAGATACGCAGTATTTT
TRBV2,.,14,TRBJ2-2,.,CASSDSSYTGELFF,TGTGCCAGCAGTGACAGCTCTTACACCGGGGAGCTGTTTTTT
TRBV15,.,13,TRBJ1-1,medium-sized,CATSRKKGVEAFF,TGTGCCACCAGCAGAAAAAAGGGGGTTGAAGCTTTCTTT
TRBV20-1,TRBD2,16,TRBJ2-1,many,CSASPGTGGLVNEQFF,TGCAGTGCTAGCCCCGGGACGGGAGGCTTGGTCAATGAGCAGTTCTTC
TRBV18,TRBD2,16,TRBJ2-1,many,CASSRLAGGNWDEQFF,TGTGCCAGCTCCCGACTAGCGGGAGGGAATTGGGATGAGCAGTTCTTC
TRBV5-6,.,15,TRBJ2-3,many,CASSFRTTSTDTQYF,TGTGCCAGCAGCTTTAGGACTACTAGCACAGATACGCAGTATTTT
TRBV5-1,TRBD2,14,TRBJ2-7,many,CASSGAGLSYEQYF,TGCGCCAGCAGTGGAGCGGGGCTCTCCTACGAGCAGTACTTC
TRBV11-3,.,14,TRBJ2-4,.,CASSPGLAENIQYF,TGTGCCAGCAGCCCGGGGCTAGCCGAAAACATTCAGTACTTC
TRBV7-8,.,14,TRBJ2-5,many,CASTQGTTKETQYF,TGTGCCAGCACCCAGGGGACTACCAAAGAGACCCAGTACTTC
TRBV7-8,TRBD1,14,TRBJ1-1,.,CASSYYTGGTEAFF,TGTGCCAGCAGCTATTATACAGGGGGCACTGAAGCTTTCTTT
TRBV28,.,12,TRBJ2-1,many,CASSLPGNEQFF,TGTGCCAGCAGTTTACCGGGGAATGAGCAGTTCTTC
TRBV7-8,.,14,TRBJ1-4,.,CASSLGTVNEKLFF,TGTGCCAGCAGCTTAGGGACAGTTAATGAAAAACTGTTTTTT
TRBV28,TRBD1,14,TRBJ1-2,many,CASSPGQGGYGYTF,TGTGCCAGCAGTCCCGGACAGGGAGGCTATGGCTACACCTTC
TRBV3-1,.,15,TRBJ1-2,few,CATGGTGRSNYGYTF,TGTGCCACCGGGGGTACAGGCCGTTCTAACTATGGCTACACCTTC